This passage covers 17 T cell receptor beta chains from one sample sequenced in a study of blood T cells in healthy people across ages. Primers used in a second PCR of roughly 6 to 12 cycles were a sample-barcoded 5' primer and a J-beta primer mix. TCRdb analysed the 5' RACE reads with MiXCR anew, one entry per CDR3 protein. Found here are about 1.5 million distinct CDR3 sequences, 42% of them singletons; the top ten hold 4%. Input material: blood. The receptor set was obtained from a woman between 18 and 29 years old in good health.

This chain links TRBV6-2 or TRBV6-3 with TRBJ1-1; D is possibly TRBD1 (6 bases). The V gene lost 6 bases and the J gene lost 1 base, with 15 bases spanning the gap. CDR3 length: 15 residues. CDR1 is MNHEY and CDR2 is SVGEGT in the germline V gene. As DNA, the CDR3 is TGTGCCAGCAGGGGGGCGGATTTTAAGAACACTGAAGCTTTCTTT. This codes for CASRGADFKNTEAFF.

This clonotype was counted only a few times. This sequence joins TRBV4-2 and TRBJ2-5; possible D gene TRBD2, 5 bases. Between the trimmed V and J ends, which lost 10 bases and 5 bases, there was a span of 23 bases. The CDR3 consists of 15 residues. Germline V gene sequence: CDR1 LGHNA, CDR2 YNFKEQ. CDR3: CANTRTGGPWETQYF. CDR3 DNA sequence: TGTGCCAACACCCGAACTGGCGGGCCGTGGGAGACCCAGTACTTC.

The V gene is TRBV9, the J gene TRBJ2-1; a weak D match, TRBD1 (5 bases). Between the trimmed V and J ends, which lost 0 bases and 8 bases, there was a span of 6 bases. The CDR3 is 12 residues long. The V gene's germline CDR1 is SGDLS and CDR2 YYNGEE. The CDR3, as DNA: TGTGCCAGCAGCGTAGCAGGGTATGAGCAGTTCTTC. This gives the protein CASSVAGYEQFF.

This chain uses TRBV14 with TRBJ2-1; D is possibly TRBD2 (6 bases). Per the germline V gene, CDR1 is SGHDN and CDR2 is FVKESK. The CDR3 sequence is 17 residues long. Trimming removed 4 bases from V and 3 bases from J, with 19 bases in between. CDR3 sequence: CASSLRFSGAYYNEQFF. Written as DNA, the CDR3 is TGTGCCAGCAGCCTTCGATTTAGCGGAGCCTACTACAATGAGCAGTTCTTC.

The chain links TRBV19 to TRBJ1-1; unclear D gene. This CDR3 is built from 15 residues. V lost 5 bases, J lost 4 bases, and 17 bases lay in between. Looked up from germline, CDR1 is LNHDA and CDR2 is SQIVND (reference sequence). The CDR3 spells CASSRGRQVGTEAFF. The CDR3 DNA is TGTGCCAGTAGTCGAGGGAGGCAGGTGGGCACTGAAGCTTTCTTT.

In its sample, this clonotype was seen a few times. The chain links TRBV6-1 to TRBJ1-4; D ambiguous. V lost 6 bases and J 3 bases, leaving 14 bases between the germline ends. The CDR3 contains 15 residues. Germline loops: CDR1 MNHNS, CDR2 SASEGT. Here the CDR3 reads CASRDTWLSNEKLFF. The DNA for the CDR3 is TGTGCCAGCAGGGATACCTGGCTATCTAATGAAAAACTGTTTTTT.

The V and J genes are TRBV24-1 and TRBJ2-1; 7 positions match TRBD2. There are 14 residues in the CDR3. Germline V gene data show CDR1 as KGHDR and CDR2 as SFDVKD. The J segment lost 6 bases and the V segment lost 4 bases, leaving 5 bases of the junction unmatched. This CDR3 is CATSEPGTINEQFF. The DNA for the CDR3 is TGTGCCACCAGTGAACCCGGGACTATCAATGAGCAGTTCTTC.

CDR3 DNA sequence: TGCGCCAGCAGCCGTACCAGACAGGGGGCAACTGAAGCTTTCTTT. This codes for CASSRTRQGATEAFF. V usage is TRBV5-1 and J usage is TRBJ1-1; 10 bases match TRBD1. V lost 4 bases, J lost 5 bases, and 8 bases stayed unmatched. This CDR3 is 15 amino acids long. Germline CDR1 reads SGHRS; CDR2 reads YFSETQ.

The chain is built from TRBV12-3 or TRBV12-4 and TRBJ2-5; D might be TRBD1 or TRBD2, each matching 5 bases. V lost 7 bases and J lost 0, with 15 bases in between. The CDR3 contains 15 residues. The CDR3 DNA reads as TGTGCCAGCACCTCAAGGGGAGCGTACCAAGAGACCCAGTACTTC. Amino acids: CASTSRGAYQETQYF.

This clonotype was observed a few times. The chain has TRBV20-1 and TRBJ2-2; 8 bases map to TRBD1. The CDR3 runs 14 residues. Germline V gene data show CDR1 as DFQATT and CDR2 as SNEGSKA (reference sequence). Germline trimming cut 3 bases from V and 6 bases from J; bases unmatched to any gene: 6. CDR3 DNA: TGCAGTGCTAGGTTCGCAGGGGGCGCCGGGGAGCTGTTTTTT. Its translation: CSARFAGGAGELFF.

Comment on this clonotype: A junction boundary mismatches the germline segment, possibly from a read error. This rearrangement joins TRBV7-2 to TRBJ1-2, with D unclear. Germline loops: CDR1 SGHTA, CDR2 FQGNSA. The CDR3 loop spans 13 amino acids. In nucleotides, the CDR3 is TGTGCCAGCAGCGTAGCGGAAACCTATGGCTACACCTTC. This encodes CASSVAETYGYTF. Variable domain in full (rest from reference TRBV7-2 and TRBJ1-2): GAGVSQSPSNKVTEKGKDVELRCDPISGHTALYWYRQSLGQGLEFLIYFQGNSAPDKSGLPSDRFSAERTGGSVSTLTIQRTQQEDSAVYLCASSVAETYGYTFGSGTRLTVV.

The rearrangement joins TRBV7-2 to TRBJ1-2; D remains ambiguous. CDR1 is SGHTA, CDR2 FQGNSA, per germline. The CDR3 is 13 amino acids. V was cut by 5 bases and J by 9 bases, with 16 bases left in between. The CDR3 spells CASSQSRRWSYTF. The DNA of the CDR3 is TGTGCCAGCAGCCAATCTCGACGGTGGAGCTACACCTTC.

The chain joins TRBV19 to TRBJ1-1; tentatively, D is TRBD1 (6 bases). This CDR3 spans 12 amino acids. Trimming left V 7 bases short and J 4 bases short, with 10 bases between. Germline V gene sequence: CDR1 LNHDA, CDR2 SQIVND (reference sequence). The CDR3 sequence: CASTIGGTEAFF. In nucleotides, the CDR3 is TGTGCCAGTACGATAGGGGGCACTGAAGCTTTCTTT.

The rearrangement links TRBV27 to TRBJ2-2; 9 bases line up with TRBD1. Unmatched junction bases numbered 3, after V lost 8 bases and J lost 5 bases. Germline-derived CDR1 and CDR2 are MNHEY and SMNVEV (reference sequence). The CDR3 covers 13 residues. The CDR3 region has the DNA TGTGCCAGCCAACAGGGGGCTACCGGGGAGCTGTTTTTT. Protein: CASQQGATGELFF.

V is TRBV3-1 and J is TRBJ2-5, with D unresolved. Trimming removed 2 bases at V and 11 bases at J, with 18 bases between. The CDR3 runs 14 residues. The germline V gene encodes CDR1 LGHDT and CDR2 YNNKEL (reference sequence). The CDR3, as DNA: TGTGCCAGCAGCCAACGGGCTAAATACAATGAGCAGTACTTC. Its protein product is CASSQRAKYNEQYF.

The chain carries TRBV28 and TRBJ2-1; 8 bases fit TRBD2. Germline values: CDR1 MDHEN, CDR2 SYDVKM. V lost 6 bases, J lost 9 bases, and 13 bases stayed unmatched. The CDR3 spans 15 residues. The CDR3 DNA reads as TGTGCCAGCAGCTACCGCGGGACTAGAGGTAGTGAGCAGTTCTTC. Protein product: CASSYRGTRGSEQFF.

This clonotype has only a few counts. This chain connects TRBV29-1 to TRBJ1-1; possibly TRBD1 for D (5 bases). The CDR3 sequence is 15 residues long. Germline CDR1 and CDR2: SQVTM and ANQGSEA. Trimming shortened V by 5 bases and J by 1 base, and 17 bases separated the two germline ends. CDR3 region: CSVFVQGGGNTEAFF. The CDR3 region has the DNA TGCAGCGTTTTTGTCCAGGGAGGAGGGAACACTGAAGCTTTCTTT.